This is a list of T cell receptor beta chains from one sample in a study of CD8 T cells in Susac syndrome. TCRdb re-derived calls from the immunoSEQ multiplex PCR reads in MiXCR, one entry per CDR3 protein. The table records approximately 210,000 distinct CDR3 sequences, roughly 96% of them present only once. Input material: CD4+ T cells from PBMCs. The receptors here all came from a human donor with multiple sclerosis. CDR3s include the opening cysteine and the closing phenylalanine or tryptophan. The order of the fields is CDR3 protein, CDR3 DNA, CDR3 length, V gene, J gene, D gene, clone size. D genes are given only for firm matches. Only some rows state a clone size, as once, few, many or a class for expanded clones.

CDR3aa: CASSQALTRGASEQYF
CDR3nt: TGTGCCAGCAGCCAAGCCTTGACTAGAGGTGCGTCCGAGCAGTACTTC
len: 16
v_gene: TRBV3-1
j_gene: TRBJ2-7
d_gene: -
abundance: -

CDR3aa: CASSPVEEITYEQYF
CDR3nt: TGCGCCAGCAGTCCAGTTGAGGAGATCACCTACGAGCAGTACTTC
len: 15
v_gene: TRBV23-1
j_gene: TRBJ2-7
d_gene: -
abundance: once

CDR3aa: CSAISGRSKNIQYF
CDR3nt: TGCAGTGCTATAAGCGGGAGGTCCAAAAACATTCAGTACTTC
len: 14
v_gene: TRBV20-1
j_gene: TRBJ2-4
d_gene: TRBD2
abundance: -

CDR3aa: CASSFVAGGTGELFF
CDR3nt: TGCGCCAGCAGCTTCGTAGCGGGAGGAACCGGGGAGCTGTTTTTT
len: 15
v_gene: TRBV5-1
j_gene: TRBJ2-2
d_gene: TRBD2
abundance: -

CDR3aa: CASSLPGQGYEQYF
CDR3nt: TGTGCCAGCAGTTTACCTGGACAGGGCTACGAGCAGTACTTC
len: 14
v_gene: TRBV27
j_gene: TRBJ2-7
d_gene: TRBD1
abundance: few

CDR3aa: CASSQDPSGYTF
CDR3nt: TGCGCCAGCAGCCAAGATCCAAGTGGCTACACCTTC
len: 12
v_gene: TRBV4-1
j_gene: TRBJ1-2
d_gene: -
abundance: once

CDR3aa: CASSFAGTTDTQYF
CDR3nt: TGCGCCAGCAGCTTCGCAGGAACCACAGATACGCAGTATTTT
len: 14
v_gene: TRBV5-1
j_gene: TRBJ2-3
d_gene: -
abundance: -

CDR3aa: CASSRPPSDEQYF
CDR3nt: TGTGCCAGCAGCCGACCCCCTAGCGACGAGCAGTACTTC
len: 13
v_gene: TRBV3-1
j_gene: TRBJ2-7
d_gene: -
abundance: -

CDR3aa: CASSFDHSYEQYF
CDR3nt: TGTGCCAGCAGCTTTGACCACTCCTACGAGCAGTACTTC
len: 13
v_gene: TRBV7-2
j_gene: TRBJ2-7
d_gene: -
abundance: -

CDR3aa: CASSEALKGHGYTF
CDR3nt: TGTGCCAGCAGTGAAGCGCTTAAAGGGCACGGCTACACCTTC
len: 14
v_gene: TRBV2
j_gene: TRBJ1-2
d_gene: -
abundance: -

CDR3aa: CSACGTAQETQYF
CDR3nt: TGCAGTGCCTGCGGGACAGCTCAAGAGACCCAGTACTTC
len: 13
v_gene: TRBV20-1
j_gene: TRBJ2-5
d_gene: -
abundance: -

CDR3aa: CASSQGGALGF
CDR3nt: TGTGCCAGCAGCCAAGGCGGGGCTCTCGGATTC
len: 11
v_gene: TRBV3-1
j_gene: TRBJ1-2
d_gene: -
abundance: -

CDR3aa: CASSQVTRRGGIFF
CDR3nt: TGTGCCAGCAGCCAAGTGACAAGGCGGGGGGGCATATTCTTC
len: 14
v_gene: TRBV3-1
j_gene: TRBJ2-1
d_gene: TRBD2
abundance: -

CDR3aa: CATGPQGSETQYF
CDR3nt: TGTGCCACCGGACCACAGGGATCGGAGACCCAGTACTTC
len: 13
v_gene: TRBV24-1
j_gene: TRBJ2-5
d_gene: -
abundance: -

CDR3aa: CASKAASGVGEQFF
CDR3nt: TGTGCCAGCAAGGCGGCTAGCGGGGTTGGTGAGCAGTTCTTC
len: 14
v_gene: TRBV2
j_gene: TRBJ2-1
d_gene: TRBD2
abundance: -

CDR3aa: CGGTELLMNTEAFF
CDR3nt: TGTGGCGGGACAGAACTACTCATGAACACTGAAGCTTTCTTT
len: 14
v_gene: TRBV30
j_gene: TRBJ1-1
d_gene: TRBD1
abundance: -

CDR3aa: CSGRAGRKKDTGELFF
CDR3nt: TGCAGCGGGAGGGCAGGAAGGAAAAAGGACACCGGGGAGCTGTTTTTT
len: 16
v_gene: TRBV29-1
j_gene: TRBJ2-2
d_gene: -
abundance: -

CDR3aa: CAWSTGESYEQYF
CDR3nt: TGTGCCTGGAGCACCGGGGAGTCCTACGAGCAGTACTTC
len: 13
v_gene: TRBV30
j_gene: TRBJ2-7
d_gene: -
abundance: -

CDR3aa: CSARAQETIYGYTF
CDR3nt: TGCAGTGCTAGAGCACAGGAGACGATCTATGGCTACACCTTC
len: 14
v_gene: TRBV20-1
j_gene: TRBJ1-2
d_gene: -
abundance: -

CDR3aa: CASSQDRTVANYGYTF
CDR3nt: TGTGCCAGCAGCCAAGATCGAACAGTAGCTAACTATGGCTACACCTTC
len: 16
v_gene: TRBV3-1
j_gene: TRBJ1-2
d_gene: -
abundance: -

CDR3aa: CASRGTGNTGELFF
CDR3nt: TGTGCCAGCCGAGGGACGGGGAACACCGGGGAGCTGTTTTTT
len: 14
v_gene: TRBV25-1
j_gene: TRBJ2-2
d_gene: -
abundance: -

CDR3aa: CASSLASSGEQFF
CDR3nt: TGTGCCAGCAGCTTAGCCTCGAGCGGGGAGCAGTTCTTC
len: 13
v_gene: TRBV5-4
j_gene: TRBJ2-1
d_gene: -
abundance: -

CDR3aa: CSEATADTQYF
CDR3nt: TGCAGCGAAGCGACCGCAGATACGCAGTATTTT
len: 11
v_gene: TRBV29-1
j_gene: TRBJ2-3
d_gene: -
abundance: -

CDR3aa: CASSPPGGSGNTIYF
CDR3nt: TGTGCCAGCAGTCCCCCCGGAGGCTCTGGAAACACCATATATTTT
len: 15
v_gene: TRBV6-6
j_gene: TRBJ1-3
d_gene: -
abundance: -

CDR3aa: CASSTQDSYNEQFF
CDR3nt: TGTGCCAGTAGTACCCAAGACAGTTACAATGAGCAGTTCTTC
len: 14
v_gene: TRBV19
j_gene: TRBJ2-1
d_gene: -
abundance: -

CDR3aa: CASREIETGELFF
CDR3nt: TGTGCCAGCAGGGAAATAGAAACCGGGGAGCTGTTTTTT
len: 13
v_gene: TRBV6-2/TRBV6-3
j_gene: TRBJ2-2
d_gene: -
abundance: -

CDR3aa: CSAGGASYEQYF
CDR3nt: TGCAGCGCGGGTGGGGCGTCCTACGAGCAGTACTTC
len: 12
v_gene: TRBV29-1
j_gene: TRBJ2-7
d_gene: -
abundance: -

CDR3aa: CSVRGRGANTGELFF
CDR3nt: TGCAGCGTCCGAGGGCGGGGAGCGAACACCGGGGAGCTGTTTTTT
len: 15
v_gene: TRBV29-1
j_gene: TRBJ2-2
d_gene: -
abundance: -

CDR3aa: CASSLQGAADTQYF
CDR3nt: TGTGCCAGCAGCCTACAGGGGGCCGCAGATACGCAGTATTTT
len: 14
v_gene: TRBV14
j_gene: TRBJ2-3
d_gene: TRBD1
abundance: -